This entry lists 26 T cell receptor beta chains sequenced from one sample in a study of blood T cell repertoires in COVID-19. The assay was immunoSEQ multiplex PCR, and TCRdb's table has in-frame clones only and misses some. The table lists over 250,000 clones, 65% to 90% of them singletons. Sequencing input: peripheral blood. The receptors were gathered from a man in his fifties or sixties with active or convalescent COVID-19.

The V and J genes are TRBV3-1 (or the pseudogene TRBV3-2) and TRBJ2-7; the match to TRBD1 covers 9 bases. With V trimmed by 2 bases and J by 4 bases, 6 bases remained unmatched. Germline CDR1 and CDR2: LGHDT and YNNKEL (reference sequence). There are 15 residues in the CDR3. CDR3 nucleotide sequence: TGTGCCAGCAGCCAAACAGGGGGCAGAGGTTACGAGCAGTACTTC. Translation gives CASSQTGGRGYEQYF.

The chain joins TRBV4-2 to TRBJ1-5; D gene ambiguous. Germline V gene data show CDR1 as LGHNA and CDR2 as YNFKEQ. The CDR3 is 15 amino acids. The V gene lost 0 bases and the J gene lost 4 bases, with 10 bases spanning the gap. For the CDR3, the DNA is TGTGCCAGCAGCCAAGATCCACAGAGTAATCAGCCCCAGCATTTT. The encoded protein is CASSQDPQSNQPQHF.

Regarding this clone: A read error may produce the germline difference seen at one junction end. The V gene is TRBV5-3, the J gene TRBJ1-5, with D perhaps TRBD1 (5 bases). TRBV5-3 has ORF status, its function being uncertain. The CDR3 is 13 residues long. The CDR3 bases are TGTGTCAGAAACTGGGGCACAGACCAGCCCCAGCATTTT. The encoded protein is CVRNWGTDQPQHF.

This chain links TRBV12-3 or TRBV12-4 with TRBJ1-6; 8 bases fit TRBD1. V lost 5 bases to trimming and J lost 7 bases; unmatched junction nucleotides: 1. The CDR3 sequence is 13 residues long. This CDR3 is CASSRTGNSPLHF. DNA of the CDR3: TGTGCCAGCAGTCGGACAGGGAATTCACCCCTCCACTTT.

The chain uses TRBV27 and TRBJ1-1, with D perhaps TRBD1 (5 bases). The germline V gene encodes CDR1 MNHEY and CDR2 SMNVEV (reference sequence). This CDR3 has 13 residues. With 6 bases removed from V and 0 bases from J, the gap between germline ends came to 8 bases. The CDR3 here is CASSRQLNTEAFF. The CDR3 coding sequence is TGTGCCAGCAGCCGACAGCTGAACACTGAAGCTTTCTTT.

This sequence joins TRBV5-1 and TRBJ2-6; D not certain. There are 17 residues in the CDR3. Deletions cut 9 bases from V and 0 bases from J, with 19 bases between. CDR1 and CDR2 (germline): SGHRS, YFSETQ. The CDR3 loop reads CATAAASVFSGANVLTF. CDR3 bases: TGCGCCACCGCGGCGGCCAGCGTCTTCTCTGGGGCCAACGTCCTGACTTTC.

The chain employs TRBV19 and TRBJ1-6; D perhaps matches TRBD1 (6 bases). V lost 1 base to trimming and J lost 8 bases, with 12 bases between them. Germline loops: CDR1 LNHDA, CDR2 SQIVND (reference sequence). The CDR3 extends over 15 amino acids. CDR3 loop: CASSIAGVLDSPLHF. The CDR3 DNA sequence: TGTGCCAGTAGTATAGCAGGGGTTTTGGATTCACCCCTCCACTTT.

The chain uses TRBV5-1 and TRBJ2-1, with D perhaps matching TRBD1 (5 bases). The CDR3 runs 16 residues. V lost 5 bases and J 0 bases, leaving 15 bases between the germline ends. CDR1 is SGHRS and CDR2 is YFSETQ in the germline V gene. In DNA form, the CDR3 reads TGCGCCAGCAGAGCTACAGGTGCCGGCTCCTACAATGAGCAGTTCTTC. It codes for CASRATGAGSYNEQFF.

This chain connects TRBV7-9 to TRBJ2-2; D remains ambiguous. Trimming removed 2 bases from V and 6 bases from J, with 7 bases in between. The CDR3 consists of 13 residues. CDR1 is SEHNR, CDR2 FQNEAQ, per germline (reference sequence). DNA for the CDR3: TGTGCCAGCAGCTTAATTTGGCCCGGGGAGCTGTTTTTT. Encoded protein: CASSLIWPGELFF.

V and J are TRBV3-1 (or the pseudogene TRBV3-2) and TRBJ1-4, with D possibly being TRBD1 (5 bases). Germline V gene sequence: CDR1 LGHDT, CDR2 YNNKEL (reference sequence). The CDR3 is 16 residues long. Between the trimmed V and J ends, which lost 5 bases and 0 bases, there was a span of 13 bases. CDR3 in DNA: TGTGCCAGCAGCTTGCGAACAGGTGCAACTAATGAAAAACTGTTTTTT. Its translation: CASSLRTGATNEKLFF.

This chain uses TRBV4-3 with TRBJ2-1; no reliable D call. With 0 bases removed from V and 0 bases from J, the gap between germline ends came to 12 bases. Germline V lookup: CDR1 LGHNA, CDR2 YSLEER. CDR3 size: 17 residues. This CDR3 is CASSQDLTPSSYNEQFF. As DNA, the CDR3 is TGCGCCAGCAGCCAAGATCTTACCCCCAGCTCCTACAATGAGCAGTTCTTC.

The chain employs TRBV19 and TRBJ1-1, with D uncertain. CDR1 is LNHDA and CDR2 is SQIVND in the germline V gene (reference sequence). With 5 bases removed from V and 8 bases from J, the gap between germline ends came to 21 bases. CDR3 length: 15 residues. Written as DNA, the CDR3 is TGTGCCAGTAGTGCAATCGGGGTCTGGACCGAGGAAGCTTTCTTT. Translated, it gives CASSAIGVWTEEAFF. Together with reference TRBV19 and TRBJ1-1, the CDR3 gives the full variable domain: DGGITQSPKYLFRKEGQNVTLSCEQNLNHDAMYWYRQDPGQGLRLIYYSQIVNDFQKGDIAEGYSVSREKKESFPLTVTSAQKNPTAFYLCASSAIGVWTEEAFFGQGTRLTVV.

The V and J genes are TRBV7-3 and TRBJ2-2; D is ambiguous. The CDR3 totals 13 residues. Germline CDR1 and CDR2: SGHTA and FQGTGA. The V gene lost 5 bases and the J gene lost 4 bases, with 8 bases spanning the gap. The CDR3 sequence is CASSPSPTGELFF. Written as DNA, the CDR3 is TGTGCCAGCAGCCCGAGTCCCACCGGGGAGCTGTTTTTT.

This chain uses TRBV6-2 or TRBV6-3 with TRBJ1-1, with D unclear. The CDR3 runs 14 residues. CDR1 is MNHEY, CDR2 SVGEGT, per germline. Trimming stripped 2 bases from V and 0 bases from J, with 7 bases between. CDR3 sequence (DNA): TGTGCCAGCAGTTACGGTCAGATGAACACTGAAGCTTTCTTT. Its protein is CASSYGQMNTEAFF.

The chain recombines TRBV6-5 with TRBJ2-3, with TRBD1 as a possible D gene (5 bases). Germline-derived CDR1 and CDR2 are MNHEY and SVGAGI. The CDR3 loop spans 15 amino acids. Trimming pared 6 bases from V and 4 bases from J, leaving 17 bases between. The CDR3 coding sequence is TGTGCCAGCAGACTGCCTAGGGGTCGGGCAGATACGCAGTATTTT. Protein: CASRLPRGRADTQYF.

The genes are TRBV28 and TRBJ1-3; D possibly corresponds to TRBD1 (6 bases). The CDR3 is 15 amino acids. Germline CDR1 and CDR2: MDHEN and SYDVKM. Trimming cost V 6 bases and J 2 bases, with 14 bases left between them. The CDR3 DNA is TGTGCCAGCAGCGAAGGGGGTTTAGCTGGAAACACCATATATTTT. This gives the protein CASSEGGLAGNTIYF.

The rearrangement links TRBV21-1 to TRBJ2-2; the D segment call TRBD2 is taken from the table without a DNA check. TRBV21-1 represents a pseudogene. This CDR3 has 16 amino acids. The DNA of the CDR3 is TGTGCCAGCAGCAAAGGAGCGGGGGACAACACCGGGGAGCTGTTTTTT. Translation: CASSKGAGDNTGELFF.

The chain joins TRBV2 to TRBJ1-1, with D possibly TRBD1 on 5 matching bases. The V and J ends lost 6 bases and 4 bases respectively, with 12 bases between them. The CDR3 extends over 13 amino acids. In germline, CDR1 is SNHLY, CDR2 FYNNEI. The CDR3 sequence: CASRVPGITEAFF. The CDR3 DNA is TGTGCCAGCAGGGTCCCAGGGATCACTGAAGCTTTCTTT. The full variable domain, completed using reference TRBV2 and TRBJ1-1, is EPEVTQTPSHQVTQMGQEVILRCVPISNHLYFYWYRQILGQKVEFLVSFYNNEISEKSEIFDDQFSVERPDGSNFTLKIRSTKLEDSAMYFCASRVPGITEAFFGQGTRLTVV.

The chain employs TRBV9 and TRBJ1-4; D remains ambiguous. Germline V CDR1 and CDR2: SGDLS, YYNGEE. This CDR3 is 13 amino acids long. Deletions cut 2 bases from V and 2 bases from J, with 4 bases between. The CDR3: CASSVGTNEKLFF. DNA for the CDR3: TGTGCCAGCAGCGTCGGGACTAATGAAAAACTGTTTTTT.

V and J are TRBV6-5 and TRBJ2-7; D might be TRBD2 (5 bases). The V end was cut by 0 bases, the J end by 3 bases, with 9 bases between. CDR1 and CDR2 (germline): MNHEY, SVGAGI. The CDR3 runs to 14 residues. CDR3 sequence: CASSYSRLHYEQYF. In DNA form, the CDR3 reads TGTGCCAGCAGTTACTCGAGACTACACTACGAGCAGTACTTC.

V and J are TRBV7-9 and TRBJ2-7; tentative D call: TRBD2 (6 bases). The CDR3 has 15 residues. Between the trimmed V and J ends, which lost 5 bases and 5 bases, there was a span of 19 bases. Germline CDR1 is SEHNR and CDR2 is FQNEAQ (reference sequence). The CDR3 loop reads CASSPGGTLKNEQYF. The CDR3 DNA sequence: TGTGCCAGCAGCCCTGGCGGGACCCTGAAGAACGAGCAGTACTTC. Supplemented by reference TRBV7-9 and TRBJ2-7, the full variable domain reads DTGVSQNPRHKITKRGQNVTFRCDPISEHNRLYWYRQTLGQGPEFLTYFQNEAQLEKSRLLSDRFSAERPKGSFSTLEIQRTEQGDSAMYLCASSPGGTLKNEQYFGPGTRLTVT.

The sample holds a few counts of this clone. The chain uses TRBV29-1 and TRBJ2-3, with 10 bases aligning to TRBD2. The CDR3 has 15 residues. Germline trimming cut 4 bases from V and 1 base from J; bases unmatched to any gene: 5. Germline V gives CDR1 SQVTM, CDR2 ANQGSEA. CDR3 amino acids: CSVAKGTSGTDTQYF. In DNA, the CDR3 is TGCAGCGTTGCGAAAGGGACTAGCGGCACAGATACGCAGTATTTT.

A note on this clone: The same CDR3 is also encoded by other DNA sequences in this sample. The chain links TRBV5-1 to TRBJ2-2; D uncertain. The CDR3 spans 12 residues. Germline values: CDR1 SGHRS, CDR2 YFSETQ. V lost 4 bases to trimming and J lost 5 bases, with 6 bases between them. Here the CDR3 reads CASSLLTGELFF. The CDR3 nucleotides read TGCGCCAGCAGCCTTTTGACCGGGGAGCTGTTTTTT.

The chain has TRBV3-1 (or the pseudogene TRBV3-2) and TRBJ1-1; D is undetermined. The V gene's germline CDR1 is LGHDT and CDR2 YNNKEL (reference sequence). This CDR3 comprises 11 residues. V gave up 8 bases and J gave up 5 bases, with 9 bases separating them. CDR3 sequence (DNA): TGTGCCAGCGAGGGTGCGACTGAAGCTTTCTTT. The encoded protein is CASEGATEAFF.

Many counts were recorded for this clone. V gene TRBV19 combines with J gene TRBJ1-5, with 12 bases matching TRBD1. V shed 6 bases, J shed 3 bases, and the junction held 9 bases outside the gene matches. Germline assignment: CDR1 LNHDA and CDR2 SQIVND (reference sequence). The CDR3 consists of 17 residues. CDR3 amino acids: CASRPLGQGAPNQPQHF. The DNA for the CDR3 is TGTGCCAGTAGACCATTGGGACAGGGGGCCCCCAATCAGCCCCAGCATTTT.

J is TRBJ1-2 and V is TRBV5-1; TRBD1 matches at 7 bases. The CDR3 is 15 residues long. In germline, CDR1 is SGHRS, CDR2 YFSETQ. With V trimmed by 0 bases and J by 3 bases, 5 bases remained unmatched. CDR3 DNA: TGCGCCAGCAGCTTGGAAGGGGGCGCGGACTATGGCTACACCTTC. Protein product: CASSLEGGADYGYTF.